This TCR beta chain was found in a study of OX40 agonist ivuxolimab in advanced cancers. Across the whole study: Treatment of patients was with ivuxolimab, an agonistic anti-OX40 (CD134) antibody. Prior anti-PD-1, anti-PD-L1 or anti-CTLA-4 therapy did not bar entry, and roughly 40% had some. Patients were infused with ivuxolimab every 2 weeks at 0.01 to 10 mg/kg. One hepatocellular carcinoma and a couple of cutaneous melanoma patients partially responded.

Here immunoSEQ multiplex PCR was the method, and the copy in TCRdb shows in-frame clones only, minus some. This sample has roughly 14,000 clones, with about four fifths found just once. This clonotype originated in an adult with an advanced solid tumor such as melanoma, head and neck, liver or kidney cancer. Sequences were derived from CD4+ or CD8+ T cells sorted from blood, sampled in a trial of the OX40 agonist ivuxolimab.

The CDR3 sequence is CASSDPGSYEQYF. CDR3 nucleotides: TGTGCCAGCAGTGACCCCGGGTCTTACGAGCAGTACTTC. The J gene is TRBJ2-7, the V gene TRBV2; D ambiguous. V lost 3 bases and J 4 bases, leaving 10 bases between the germline ends. The germline gives CDR1 SNHLY, CDR2 FYNNEI. This CDR3 has 13 residues.